This T cell receptor (beta chain) derives from a study of blood T cell repertoires in COVID-19. Overall study: Acute and convalescent COVID-19 samples came from the United States, Italy and Spain. The analysed material was cDNA or gDNA that came from T cells, B-cell-depleted T cells, or PBMCs.

Those who participated ranged in age from roughly 18 to 89 years and resided in about two dozen US areas. Participants' reported clinical history set cohort assignment. The V gene's germline CDR1 is MNHEY and CDR2 SVGAGI. This CDR3 comprises 15 residues. V lost 4 bases to trimming and J lost 9 bases; unmatched junction nucleotides: 10. Sequencing was performed with immunoSEQ multiplex PCR; in TCRdb, only in-frame clones are kept and a portion is missing. The sample includes 200,000 or so clones, roughly 85% seen only once; the top ten take roughly 3.4%. Sequencing was performed on PBMCs or T cells enriched from blood (not recorded which). This chain joins TRBV6-5 and TRBJ2-1; 9 positions agree with TRBD1. The source of this sequence is a woman aged 40-49 years with acute COVID-19. The CDR3 protein is CASSSPGQGYFEQFF. In nucleotides, the CDR3 is TGTGCCAGCAGTTCGCCGGGACAGGGTTATTTTGAGCAGTTCTTC.